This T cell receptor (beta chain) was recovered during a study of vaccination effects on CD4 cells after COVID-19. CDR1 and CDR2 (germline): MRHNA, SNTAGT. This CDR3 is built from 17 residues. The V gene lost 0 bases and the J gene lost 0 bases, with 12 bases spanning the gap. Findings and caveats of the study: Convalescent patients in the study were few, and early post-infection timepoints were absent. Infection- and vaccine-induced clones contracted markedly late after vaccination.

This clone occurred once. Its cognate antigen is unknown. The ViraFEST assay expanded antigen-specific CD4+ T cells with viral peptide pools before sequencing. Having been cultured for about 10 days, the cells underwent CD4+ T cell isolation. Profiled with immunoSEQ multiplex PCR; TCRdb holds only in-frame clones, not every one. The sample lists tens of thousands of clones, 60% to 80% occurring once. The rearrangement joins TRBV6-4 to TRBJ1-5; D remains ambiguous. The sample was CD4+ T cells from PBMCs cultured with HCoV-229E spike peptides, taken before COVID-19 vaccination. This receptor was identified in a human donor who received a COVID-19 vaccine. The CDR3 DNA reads TGTGCCAGCAGTGACTCGTGGAGCCTTTATAGCAATCAGCCCCAGCATTTT. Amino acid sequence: CASSDSWSLYSNQPQHF.